Listed below are T cell receptor beta chains from one sample, sequenced in a study of blood T cells in healthy people across ages. TCRdb re-called the 5' RACE reads with MiXCR, one entry per CDR3 protein. The sample includes about a million distinct CDR3 sequences, approximately 49% of them seen just once. The sample consisted of blood. The origin of the receptors is a young man in good health. The CDR3 runs from the conserved cysteine through the conserved F or W. The order of the fields is J gene, clone size, V gene, D gene, CDR3 DNA, CDR3 protein. The D gene is left open where the match is weak. Clone size is stated in some rows and not others, as once, few, many or a class when expanded.

j_gene: TRBJ1-2; abundance: many; v_gene: TRBV20-1; d_gene: -; CDR3nt: TGCAGTGCTAGTACGGTTCTTGGCTACACCTTC; CDR3aa: CSASTVLGYTF
j_gene: TRBJ1-2; abundance: few; v_gene: TRBV6-2/TRBV6-3; d_gene: -; CDR3nt: TGTGCCAGCAGTTCCCGCGGCGGGCGAGATTTTTATGGCTACACCTTC; CDR3aa: CASSSRGGRDFYGYTF
j_gene: TRBJ2-4; abundance: -; v_gene: TRBV13; d_gene: -; CDR3nt: TGTGCCAGCAGCTTAGAAGTGGGAAACATTCAGTACTTC; CDR3aa: CASSLEVGNIQYF
j_gene: TRBJ2-5; abundance: once; v_gene: TRBV20-1; d_gene: -; CDR3nt: TGCAGTGCTGCCTTAGGGGGGAAACTTTTTACACAAGAGACCCAGTACTTC; CDR3aa: CSAALGGKLFTQETQYF
j_gene: TRBJ2-7; abundance: -; v_gene: TRBV27; d_gene: -; CDR3nt: TGTGCCAGCAGCCCTATTGGGGCCGCGACCTACGAGCAGTACTTC; CDR3aa: CASSPIGAATYEQYF
j_gene: TRBJ2-1; abundance: -; v_gene: TRBV6-5; d_gene: TRBD2; CDR3nt: TGTGCCAGCCAAATTCTAGCGGGCGATTCCTACAATGAGCAGTTCTTC; CDR3aa: CASQILAGDSYNEQFF
j_gene: TRBJ2-3; abundance: -; v_gene: TRBV2; d_gene: -; CDR3nt: TGTGCCAGCAGAGCCACAGGGACGGTAACAGATACGCAGTATTTT; CDR3aa: CASRATGTVTDTQYF
j_gene: TRBJ2-4; abundance: -; v_gene: TRBV29-1; d_gene: TRBD2; CDR3nt: TGCAGCGTTGGGCAGGGGACTAGCAGCGGCATTCAGTACTTC; CDR3aa: CSVGQGTSSGIQYF
j_gene: TRBJ2-3; abundance: -; v_gene: TRBV12-3/TRBV12-4; d_gene: -; CDR3nt: TGTGCCAGCAGTTTTGAGGGGGGGTACACCCCGGGTACGCAGTATTTT; CDR3aa: CASSFEGGYTPGTQYF
j_gene: TRBJ2-5; abundance: few; v_gene: TRBV12-3/TRBV12-4; d_gene: TRBD1; CDR3nt: TGTGCCAGCAGTTTAGGGGACAGGGGCCTCCAAGAGACCCAGTACTTC; CDR3aa: CASSLGDRGLQETQYF
j_gene: TRBJ1-5; abundance: few; v_gene: TRBV7-9; d_gene: TRBD1; CDR3nt: TGTGCCAGCAGGTCCGGACAGGGGGCGGATCAGCCCCAGCATTTT; CDR3aa: CASRSGQGADQPQHF
j_gene: TRBJ2-1; abundance: few; v_gene: TRBV3-1; d_gene: TRBD2; CDR3nt: TGTGCCAGCAGCCAAGTGCCTAGCGGGCCGAATGAGCAGTTCTTC; CDR3aa: CASSQVPSGPNEQFF
j_gene: TRBJ2-6; abundance: -; v_gene: TRBV3-1; d_gene: -; CDR3nt: TGTGCCAGCGGCCAGTCAATGACGGGGAGCTCTGGGGCCAACGTCCTGACTTTC; CDR3aa: CASGQSMTGSSGANVLTF
j_gene: TRBJ2-7; abundance: few; v_gene: TRBV4-1; d_gene: -; CDR3nt: TGCGCCAGCAGCCAAGAAATTGGGACTTCCAGCGAGCAGTACTTC; CDR3aa: CASSQEIGTSSEQYF
j_gene: TRBJ2-1; abundance: few; v_gene: TRBV5-1; d_gene: TRBD2; CDR3nt: TGCGCCAGCACCACTTATGGGACTAGAGCCAATGAGCAGTTCTTC; CDR3aa: CASTTYGTRANEQFF
j_gene: TRBJ2-2; abundance: -; v_gene: TRBV6-5; d_gene: TRBD2; CDR3nt: TGTGCCTGCAGCCTCAGGACTAGCGGGGTCGGGGAGCTGTTTTTT; CDR3aa: CACSLRTSGVGELFF
j_gene: TRBJ2-7; abundance: -; v_gene: TRBV12-3/TRBV12-4; d_gene: TRBD2; CDR3nt: TGTGCCAGCAGTTTGTCGACTAGCGGGGTGACATACGAGCAGTACTTC; CDR3aa: CASSLSTSGVTYEQYF
j_gene: TRBJ2-3; abundance: few; v_gene: TRBV15; d_gene: TRBD2; CDR3nt: TGTGCCACCAGCAGAGCGACTAGCGGAGATACGCAGTATTTT; CDR3aa: CATSRATSGDTQYF
j_gene: TRBJ2-2; abundance: once; v_gene: TRBV7-3; d_gene: TRBD2; CDR3nt: TGTGCCAGCAGCGCGACTAGCGGGAGGGCGAACACCGGGGAGCTGTTTTTT; CDR3aa: CASSATSGRANTGELFF
j_gene: TRBJ2-3; abundance: -; v_gene: TRBV12-3/TRBV12-4; d_gene: -; CDR3nt: TGTGCCAGCAGCCTAGCTAGGCAAGATACGCAGTATTTT; CDR3aa: CASSLARQDTQYF
j_gene: TRBJ2-5; abundance: -; v_gene: TRBV7-2; d_gene: -; CDR3nt: TGTGCCGGCAGCCTACAAGGGGCTCAGTACTTC; CDR3aa: CAGSLQGAQYF
j_gene: TRBJ1-2; abundance: -; v_gene: TRBV28; d_gene: -; CDR3nt: TGTGCCAGCAGGGATGCCTCGTTGAGGGCCTCCTATGGCTACACCTTC; CDR3aa: CASRDASLRASYGYTF
j_gene: TRBJ2-1; abundance: -; v_gene: TRBV9; d_gene: -; CDR3nt: TGTGCCAGCAGCGAGCTGGCTATCTCCTACAATGAGCAGTTCTTC; CDR3aa: CASSELAISYNEQFF